This T cell receptor (beta chain) was identified during a study of CD8+CD57+ T cells in acquired aplastic anemia. Points on this clonotype: Its specificity is unknown.

Germline V gene sequence: CDR1 LNHNV, CDR2 YYDKDF (reference sequence). V was shortened by 3 bases and J by 9 bases, with 18 bases between the two germline ends. The CDR3 length is 15 residues. Genomic DNA provided the template from which TCR beta VDJ and CDR3 profiles were obtained. TCRdb reprocessed the reads with MiXCR, giving one entry per CDR3 protein. This table holds about 16,000 distinct CDR3 sequences, 30% to 45% found once. Study findings and constraints: Patients shared approximately 30 CD8+ CDR3 sequences with controls. The authors found lower diversity in patient CD8+CD57+ cells than in total CD4+ and CD8+ pools.

Patients who underwent sequencing had shown CD8+CD57+ cell expansion by flow cytometry. Only 2 of the 12 patients also had CD8+CD57+ effector memory cells sequenced. The sequenced sample was CD8+CD57+ T cells sorted from PBMCs. Specified subset: bead-enriched CD8+CD57+ effector memory T cells from SAA patients. The chain uses TRBV15 and TRBJ2-1, with a weak D call TRBD2 (5 bases). The TCR was taken from a human donor with aplastic anemia. CDR3 DNA sequence: TGTGCCACCAGCAGCCAAGGACTGATCTACGCTGAGCAGTTCTTC. Translation gives CATSSQGLIYAEQFF.